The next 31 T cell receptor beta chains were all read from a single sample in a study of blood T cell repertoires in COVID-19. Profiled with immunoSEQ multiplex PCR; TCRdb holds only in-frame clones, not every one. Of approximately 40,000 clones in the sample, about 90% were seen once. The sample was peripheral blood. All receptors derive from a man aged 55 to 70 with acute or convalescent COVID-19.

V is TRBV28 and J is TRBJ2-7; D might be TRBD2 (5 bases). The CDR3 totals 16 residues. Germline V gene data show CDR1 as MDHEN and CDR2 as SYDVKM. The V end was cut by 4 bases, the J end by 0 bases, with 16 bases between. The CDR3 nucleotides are TGTGCCAGCAGTTCTCCGGTATCGGGGAGCTCCTACGAGCAGTACTTC. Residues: CASSSPVSGSSYEQYF.

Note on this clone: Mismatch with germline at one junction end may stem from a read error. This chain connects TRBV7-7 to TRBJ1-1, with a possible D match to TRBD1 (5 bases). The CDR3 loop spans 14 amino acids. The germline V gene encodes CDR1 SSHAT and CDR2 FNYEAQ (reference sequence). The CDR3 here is CASTPSRVNTEAFF. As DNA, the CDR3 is TGTGCTAGCACCCCTTCCAGGGTCAACACTGAAGCTTTCTTT.

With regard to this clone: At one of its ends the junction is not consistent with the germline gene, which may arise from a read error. The CDR3, as DNA: TGTGCGAGCAAGGGGTACCCCTACAATGAGCAGTTCTTC. Translating gives CASKGYPYNEQFF. The V call is TRBV3-1 (or the pseudogene TRBV3-2), the J call TRBJ2-1; possibly TRBD1 for D (5 bases). CDR3 length equals 13 residues. Germline CDR1 is LGHDT and CDR2 is YNNKEL (reference sequence).

The CDR3 reads CASNGQGAGEQYF. CDR3 DNA sequence: TGTGCCAGCAATGGACAGGGGGCCGGTGAGCAGTACTTC. V gene TRBV28 combines with J gene TRBJ2-7; TRBD1 aligns across 11 bases. J lost 7 bases, V lost 7 bases, and 6 bases had no gene match. Germline V gene data show CDR1 as MDHEN and CDR2 as SYDVKM. CDR3 length: 13 amino acids.

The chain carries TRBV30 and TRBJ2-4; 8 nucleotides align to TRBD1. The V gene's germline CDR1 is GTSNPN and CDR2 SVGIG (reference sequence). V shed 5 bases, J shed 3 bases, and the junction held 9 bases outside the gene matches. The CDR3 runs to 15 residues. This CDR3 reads CAWQMTGAGKNIQYF. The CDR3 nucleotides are TGTGCCTGGCAGATGACAGGGGCCGGCAAAAACATTCAGTACTTC.

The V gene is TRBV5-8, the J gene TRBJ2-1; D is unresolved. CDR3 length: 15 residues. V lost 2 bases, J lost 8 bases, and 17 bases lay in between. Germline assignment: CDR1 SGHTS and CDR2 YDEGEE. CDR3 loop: CASSLGGRFPHEQFF. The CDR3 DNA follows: TGTGCCAGCAGCTTAGGCGGTAGGTTTCCTCATGAGCAGTTCTTC.

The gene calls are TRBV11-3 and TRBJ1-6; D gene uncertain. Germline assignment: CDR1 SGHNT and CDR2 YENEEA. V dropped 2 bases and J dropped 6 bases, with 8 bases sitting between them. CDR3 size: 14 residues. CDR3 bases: TGTGCCAGCAGCTTATTGAGCCTTAATTCACCCCTCCACTTT. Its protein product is CASSLLSLNSPLHF.

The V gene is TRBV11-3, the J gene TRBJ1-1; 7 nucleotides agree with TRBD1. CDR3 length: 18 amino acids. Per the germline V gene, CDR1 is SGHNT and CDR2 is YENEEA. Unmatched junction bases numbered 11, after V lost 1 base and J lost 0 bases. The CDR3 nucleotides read TGTGCCAGCAGCTTAGGAGGGGGGACAGTGGCTATGAACACTGAAGCTTTCTTT. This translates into CASSLGGGTVAMNTEAFF.

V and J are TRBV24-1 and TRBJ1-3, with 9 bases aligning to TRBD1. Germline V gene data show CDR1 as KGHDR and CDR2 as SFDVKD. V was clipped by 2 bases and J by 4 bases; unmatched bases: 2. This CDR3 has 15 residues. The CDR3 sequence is CATSDSTGGGNTIYF. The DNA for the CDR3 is TGTGCCACCAGTGATTCGACAGGGGGAGGAAACACCATATATTTT.

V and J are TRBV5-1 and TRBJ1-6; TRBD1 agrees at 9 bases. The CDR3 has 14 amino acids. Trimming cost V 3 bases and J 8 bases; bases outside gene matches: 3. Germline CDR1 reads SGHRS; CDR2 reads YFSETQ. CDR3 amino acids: CASSWTGDDSPLHF. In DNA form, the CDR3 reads TGCGCCAGCAGCTGGACAGGGGACGATTCACCCCTCCACTTT.

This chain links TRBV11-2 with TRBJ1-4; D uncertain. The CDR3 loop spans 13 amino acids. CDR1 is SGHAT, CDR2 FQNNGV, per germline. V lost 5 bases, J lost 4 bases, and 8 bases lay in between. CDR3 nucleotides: TGTGCCAGCAGCGCTATAGTTAATGAAAAACTGTTTTTT. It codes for CASSAIVNEKLFF.

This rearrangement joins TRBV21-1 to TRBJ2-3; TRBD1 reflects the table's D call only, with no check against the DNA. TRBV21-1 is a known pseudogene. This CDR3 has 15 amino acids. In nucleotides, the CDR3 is TGTGCCAGCAGCAGTTACAGGGGATCGGCAGATACGCAGTATTTT. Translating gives CASSSYRGSADTQYF.

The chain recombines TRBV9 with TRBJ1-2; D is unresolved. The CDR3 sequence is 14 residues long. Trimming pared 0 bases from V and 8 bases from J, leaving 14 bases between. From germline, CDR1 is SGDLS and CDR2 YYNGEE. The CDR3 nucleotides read TGTGCCAGCAGCGTAGACAGAACGCTCATCGGCTACACCTTC. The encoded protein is CASSVDRTLIGYTF. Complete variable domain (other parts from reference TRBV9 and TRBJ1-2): DSGVTQTPKHLITATGQRVTLRCSPRSGDLSVYWYQQSLDQGLQFLIQYYNGEERAKGNILERFSAQQFPDLHSELNLSSLELGDSALYFCASSVDRTLIGYTFGSGTRLTVV.

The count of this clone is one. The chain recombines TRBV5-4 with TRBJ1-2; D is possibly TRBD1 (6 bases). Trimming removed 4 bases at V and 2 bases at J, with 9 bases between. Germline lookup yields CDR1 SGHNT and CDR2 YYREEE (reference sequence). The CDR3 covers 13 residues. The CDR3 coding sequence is TGTGCCAGCAGCGGCACAGGGAACTATGGCTACACCTTC. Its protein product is CASSGTGNYGYTF.

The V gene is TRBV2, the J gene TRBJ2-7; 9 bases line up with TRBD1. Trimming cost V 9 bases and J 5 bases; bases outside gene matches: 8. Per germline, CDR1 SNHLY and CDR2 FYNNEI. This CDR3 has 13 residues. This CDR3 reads CARKPGQGNEQYF. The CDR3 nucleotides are TGTGCCAGGAAACCCGGACAGGGGAACGAGCAGTACTTC.

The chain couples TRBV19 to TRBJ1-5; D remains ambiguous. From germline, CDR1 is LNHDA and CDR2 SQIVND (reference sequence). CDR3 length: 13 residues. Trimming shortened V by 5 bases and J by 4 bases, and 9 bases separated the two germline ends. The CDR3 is CASSQVRNQPQHF. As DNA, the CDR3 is TGTGCCAGTAGTCAGGTGAGAAATCAGCCCCAGCATTTT.

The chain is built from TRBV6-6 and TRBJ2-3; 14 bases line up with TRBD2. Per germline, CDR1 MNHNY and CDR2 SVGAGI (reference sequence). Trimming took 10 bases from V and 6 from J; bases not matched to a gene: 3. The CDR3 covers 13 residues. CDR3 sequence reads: CATGLAGVDTQYF. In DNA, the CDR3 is TGTGCCACGGGACTAGCGGGAGTTGATACGCAGTATTTT.

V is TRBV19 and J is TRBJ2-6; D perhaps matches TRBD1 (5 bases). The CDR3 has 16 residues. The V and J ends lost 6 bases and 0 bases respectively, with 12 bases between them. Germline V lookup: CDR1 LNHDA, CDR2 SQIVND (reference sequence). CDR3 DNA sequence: TGTGCCAGTAGGGGCAGGGTAGACTCTGGGGCCAACGTCCTGACTTTC. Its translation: CASRGRVDSGANVLTF.

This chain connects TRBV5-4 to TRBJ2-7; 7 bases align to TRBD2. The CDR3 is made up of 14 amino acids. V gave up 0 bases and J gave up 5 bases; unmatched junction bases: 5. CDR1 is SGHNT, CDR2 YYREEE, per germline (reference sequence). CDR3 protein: CASSLGSREDEQYF. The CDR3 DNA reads TGTGCCAGCAGCTTGGGAAGCCGGGAGGACGAGCAGTACTTC.

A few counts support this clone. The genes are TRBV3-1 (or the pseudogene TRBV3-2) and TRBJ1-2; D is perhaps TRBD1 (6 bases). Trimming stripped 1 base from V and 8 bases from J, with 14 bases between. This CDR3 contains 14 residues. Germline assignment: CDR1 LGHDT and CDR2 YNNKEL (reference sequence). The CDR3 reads CASSQGGRGSGYTF. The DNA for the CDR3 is TGTGCCAGCAGCCAAGGGGGCAGGGGTTCCGGCTACACCTTC.

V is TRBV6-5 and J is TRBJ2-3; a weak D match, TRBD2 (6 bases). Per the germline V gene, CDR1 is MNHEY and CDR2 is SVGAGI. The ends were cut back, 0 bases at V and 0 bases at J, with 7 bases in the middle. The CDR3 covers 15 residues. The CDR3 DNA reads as TGTGCCAGCAGTTACTCGAGCGGGAGCACAGATACGCAGTATTTT. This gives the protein CASSYSSGSTDTQYF.

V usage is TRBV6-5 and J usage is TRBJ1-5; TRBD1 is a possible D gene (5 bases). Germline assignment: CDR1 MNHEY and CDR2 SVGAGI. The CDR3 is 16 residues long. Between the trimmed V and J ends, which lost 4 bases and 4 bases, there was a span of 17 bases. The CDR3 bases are TGTGCCAGCAGTTCCTCGACAGCATTTGGGAATCAGCCCCAGCATTTT. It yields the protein CASSSSTAFGNQPQHF.

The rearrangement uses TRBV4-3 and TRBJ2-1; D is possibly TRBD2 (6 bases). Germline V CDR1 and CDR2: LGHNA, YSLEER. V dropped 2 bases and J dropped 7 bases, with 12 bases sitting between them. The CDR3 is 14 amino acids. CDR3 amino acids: CASSQPTRRNEQFF. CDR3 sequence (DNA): TGCGCCAGCAGCCAACCGACTAGAAGGAATGAGCAGTTCTTC.

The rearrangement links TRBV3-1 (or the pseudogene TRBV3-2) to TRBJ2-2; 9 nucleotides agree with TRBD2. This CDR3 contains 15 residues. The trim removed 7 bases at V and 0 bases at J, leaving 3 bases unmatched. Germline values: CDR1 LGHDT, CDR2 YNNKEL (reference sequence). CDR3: CASNPSGTNTGELFF. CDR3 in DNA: TGTGCCAGCAACCCTAGCGGGACGAACACCGGGGAGCTGTTTTTT.

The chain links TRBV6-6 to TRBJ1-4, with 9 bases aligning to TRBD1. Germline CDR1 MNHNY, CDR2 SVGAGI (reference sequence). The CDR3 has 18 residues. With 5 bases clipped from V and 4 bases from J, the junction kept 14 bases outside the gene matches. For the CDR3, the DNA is TGTGCCAGCAGTCCCGGGACAGGGATCCGGACTCATAATGAAAAACTGTTTTTT. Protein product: CASSPGTGIRTHNEKLFF.

CDR3 protein: CVSAGGFSYGYTF. The DNA for the CDR3 is TGTGTTTCGGCAGGGGGCTTCAGCTATGGCTACACCTTC. This chain joins TRBV19 and TRBJ1-2; TRBD1 matches 8 bases. This CDR3 is built from 13 residues. Germline CDR1 reads LNHDA; CDR2 reads SQIVND (reference sequence).

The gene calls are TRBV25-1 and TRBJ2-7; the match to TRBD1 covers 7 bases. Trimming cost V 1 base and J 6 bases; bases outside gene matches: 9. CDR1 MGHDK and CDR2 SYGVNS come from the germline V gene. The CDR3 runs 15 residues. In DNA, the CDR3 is TGTGCCAGCAGTGAATCTGTCGACAGGGCGAGCGAGCAGTACTTC. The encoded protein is CASSESVDRASEQYF.

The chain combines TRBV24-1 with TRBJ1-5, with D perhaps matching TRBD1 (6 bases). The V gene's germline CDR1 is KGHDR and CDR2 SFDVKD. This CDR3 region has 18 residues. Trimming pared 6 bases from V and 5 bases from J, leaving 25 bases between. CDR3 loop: CATSPSPRTTGFDQPQHF. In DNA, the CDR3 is TGTGCCACCAGTCCTTCCCCCCGTACAACAGGGTTTGATCAGCCCCAGCATTTT.

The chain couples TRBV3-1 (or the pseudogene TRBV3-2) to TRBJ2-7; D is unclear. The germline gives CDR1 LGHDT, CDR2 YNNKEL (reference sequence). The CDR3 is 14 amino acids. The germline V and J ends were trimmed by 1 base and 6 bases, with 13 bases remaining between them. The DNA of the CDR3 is TGTGCCAGCAGCCAAGCCCCAGGCTCTGGCGAGCAGTACTTC. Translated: CASSQAPGSGEQYF.

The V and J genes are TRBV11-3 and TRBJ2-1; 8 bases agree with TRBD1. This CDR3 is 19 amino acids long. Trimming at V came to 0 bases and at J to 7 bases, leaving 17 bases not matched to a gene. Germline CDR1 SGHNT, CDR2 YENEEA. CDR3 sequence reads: CASSLDRWLEGDRLNEQFF. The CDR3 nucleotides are TGTGCCAGCAGCTTAGATCGGTGGCTTGAGGGGGACAGGCTAAATGAGCAGTTCTTC.

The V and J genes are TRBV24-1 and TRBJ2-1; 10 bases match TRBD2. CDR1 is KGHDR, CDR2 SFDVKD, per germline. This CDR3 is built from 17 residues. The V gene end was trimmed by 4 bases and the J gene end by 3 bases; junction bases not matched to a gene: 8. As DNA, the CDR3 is TGTGCCACCAGTGACCTCTCAGCTAGCGGGGGCTACAATGAGCAGTTCTTC. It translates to CATSDLSASGGYNEQFF.